This TCR beta chain was obtained from a study of cytomegalovirus exposure and HLA in healthy donors. Study-level findings and limits: Rarity characterized most TCR sequences, yet some public TCRs appeared in many donors.

PCR was performed using 60 Vbeta and 13 Jbeta primers. Clones were read by immunoSEQ multiplex PCR, and TCRdb kept only the in-frame ones, dropping some. The table lists roughly 300,000 clones, about nine tenths of them singletons. Comment on this clone: The antigen is not known.

The germline V and J ends were trimmed by 3 bases and 5 bases, with 14 bases remaining between them. This CDR3 is 14 amino acids long. Germline CDR1 reads SGDLS; CDR2 reads YYNGEE. The J gene is TRBJ2-5, the V gene TRBV9, with D tentatively TRBD2 (5 bases). This TCR was recovered from a man aged 35 to 55 in good health and CMV-seropositive. The sample consisted of PBMCs. CDR3 in DNA: TGTGCCAGCAGCGGTGAGGGAGTCGGGGAGACCCAGTACTTC. This sequence encodes CASSGEGVGETQYF.